This passage covers 17 T cell receptor beta chains from one sample sequenced in a study of early T cells in non-severe SARS-CoV-2 infection. TCRdb ran MiXCR on the 5' RACE reads and lists one entry per CDR3 protein. This sample has tens of thousands of distinct CDR3 sequences; about 11% occur once, and the top ten carry 2.9%. This material consisted of whole blood, taken at baseline. Receptors originate from an adult who was a healthcare worker with PCR-confirmed SARS-CoV-2 infection or an uninfected control (not recorded which).

This clonotype was observed a handful of times. The genes are TRBV20-1 and TRBJ2-5; D tentatively fits TRBD1 or TRBD2 (6 bases each). The CDR3 loop spans 14 amino acids. CDR1 and CDR2 (germline): DFQATT, SNEGSKA (reference sequence). The ends were cut back, 5 bases at V and 5 bases at J, with 18 bases in the middle. CDR3 in DNA: TGCAGTGCTTTCCTCGGGGGCCCGGGGGAGACCCAGTACTTC. Its protein is CSAFLGGPGETQYF.

V usage is TRBV9 and J usage is TRBJ1-4, with D uncertain. In germline, CDR1 is SGDLS, CDR2 YYNGEE. CDR3 length: 14 amino acids. V gave up 0 bases and J gave up 8 bases, with 11 bases separating them. The DNA of the CDR3 is TGTGCCAGCAGCGTAGACGGGGAGAGCGAAAAACTGTTTTTT. Amino acids: CASSVDGESEKLFF.

This clonotype was seen a handful of times. The chain recombines TRBV5-1 with TRBJ1-1; D possibly corresponds to TRBD1 (5 bases). Germline V gene sequence: CDR1 SGHRS, CDR2 YFSETQ. The CDR3 length is 15 residues. V lost 3 bases and J lost 0, with 12 bases in between. Here the CDR3 reads CASSSETVMNTEAFF. The CDR3 DNA follows: TGCGCCAGCAGCTCGGAGACAGTCATGAACACTGAAGCTTTCTTT.

This chain connects TRBV12-3 or TRBV12-4 to TRBJ1-1; no firm D call. The CDR3 spans 15 residues. The V gene lost 3 bases and the J gene lost 6 bases, with 17 bases spanning the gap. In nucleotides, the CDR3 is TGTGCCAGCAGTTTCGCGGACCTCTTGAGGGCTGAAGCTTTCTTT. Amino acid sequence: CASSFADLLRAEAFF.

This sequence joins TRBV14 and TRBJ1-6; D is undetermined. V lost 4 bases and J 9 bases, leaving 10 bases between the germline ends. Per the germline V gene, CDR1 is SGHDN and CDR2 is FVKESK. This CDR3 comprises 13 residues. The CDR3 loop reads CASSPHPTSPLHF. CDR3 in DNA: TGTGCCAGCAGCCCGCATCCTACTTCACCCCTCCACTTT.

This chain uses TRBV7-6 with TRBJ2-7; the D is unclear. The germline V gene encodes CDR1 SGHVS and CDR2 FNYEAQ. Trimming pared 5 bases from V and 3 bases from J, leaving 14 bases between. The CDR3 covers 14 residues. The CDR3 DNA follows: TGTGCCAGCAGCCGGAACAGTCTAGGCTACGAGCAGTACTTC. This encodes CASSRNSLGYEQYF.

This clonotype was picked up a small number of times. The rearrangement joins TRBV18 to TRBJ1-1; TRBD1 might be the D (5 bases). There are 14 residues in the CDR3. V was clipped by 3 bases and J by 7 bases, with 15 bases between them. CDR1 is KGHSH and CDR2 is LQKENI in the germline V gene. The CDR3: CASSPSIGGGEAFF. The CDR3 bases are TGTGCCAGCTCACCTTCCATCGGGGGTGGTGAAGCTTTCTTT.

The table lists this clonotype with a few counts. This sequence joins TRBV7-6 and TRBJ2-1; 12 bases are a match to TRBD1. Trimming cost V 5 bases and J 1 base; bases outside gene matches: 6. Germline V CDR1 and CDR2: SGHVS, FNYEAQ. The length of the CDR3 is 17 residues. CDR3 amino acids: CASSLRGQGASYNEQFF. The CDR3 DNA sequence: TGTGCCAGCAGCCTCCGGGGACAGGGGGCTTCCTACAATGAGCAGTTCTTC.

This clonotype was counted between two and nine times. V usage is TRBV6-1 and J usage is TRBJ2-3, with unresolved D. V gave up 7 bases and J gave up 9 bases, with 14 bases separating them. Germline V gives CDR1 MNHNS, CDR2 SASEGT. The CDR3 loop spans 12 amino acids. The CDR3 sequence: CASNSPAATQYF. CDR3 bases: TGTGCCAGCAATTCTCCCGCCGCGACGCAGTATTTT.

The V and J genes are TRBV7-2 and TRBJ2-1, with a tentative D call TRBD2 (5 bases). Germline V lookup: CDR1 SGHTA, CDR2 FQGNSA. The CDR3 spans 15 residues. Trimming stripped 1 base from V and 6 bases from J, with 13 bases between. For the CDR3, the DNA is TGTGCCAGCAGCTTAGATGGGATGAGGGTCAATGAGCAGTTCTTC. It codes for CASSLDGMRVNEQFF.

This clonotype was detected ten times or more. This chain joins TRBV11-2 and TRBJ2-7; 8 bases match TRBD1. J lost 6 bases, V lost 1 base, and 11 bases had no gene match. Germline assignment: CDR1 SGHAT and CDR2 FQNNGV. The length of the CDR3 is 16 residues. As DNA, the CDR3 is TGTGCCAGCAGCTTAGTTCGGGGGACAGGACCCTTCGAGCAGTACTTC. Encoded protein: CASSLVRGTGPFEQYF.

This clonotype showed up many times. The V and J genes are TRBV29-1 and TRBJ1-2, with 7 bases that match TRBD1. CDR1 and CDR2 (germline): SQVTM, ANQGSEA. The CDR3 spans 13 residues. V lost 4 bases to trimming and J lost 4 bases; unmatched junction nucleotides: 6. The CDR3 bases are TGCAGCGTTGGTCGACAGGGAATCTATGGCTACACCTTC. It translates to CSVGRQGIYGYTF.

This clonotype has at least ten counts. The chain carries TRBV30 and TRBJ2-5; TRBD1 aligns across 7 bases. CDR3 size: 13 residues. Unmatched junction bases numbered 6, after V lost 3 bases and J lost 5 bases. Looked up from germline, CDR1 is GTSNPN and CDR2 is SVGIG (reference sequence). This CDR3 reads CAWRGGAVETQYF. DNA of the CDR3: TGTGCCTGGAGAGGGGGCGCGGTGGAGACCCAGTACTTC.

Many counts were recorded for this clonotype. The genes are TRBV7-3 and TRBJ2-2, with 11 nucleotides matching TRBD2. The trim removed 5 bases at V and 1 base at J, leaving 3 bases unmatched. Germline V gene data show CDR1 as SGHTA and CDR2 as FQGTGA. CDR3 size: 16 residues. The CDR3 region has the DNA TGTGCCAGCAGCCTCACTAGCGGGGGGAACACCGGGGAGCTGTTTTTT. Its translation is CASSLTSGGNTGELFF. Filled out from reference TRBV7-3 and TRBJ2-2, the complete variable domain reads GAGVSQTPSNKVTEKGKYVELRCDPISGHTALYWYRQSLGQGPEFLIYFQGTGAADDSGLPNDRFFAVRPEGSVSTLKIQRTERGDSAVYLCASSLTSGGNTGELFFGEGSRLTVL.

This clonotype has at least ten counts. The chain employs TRBV2 and TRBJ2-7, with a possible D match to TRBD1 (5 bases). The CDR3 is 13 residues long. V lost 3 bases and J 3 bases, leaving 9 bases between the germline ends. Per the germline V gene, CDR1 is SNHLY and CDR2 is FYNNEI. The CDR3 loop is CASSETVDYEQYF. The CDR3 nucleotides are TGTGCCAGCAGTGAGACAGTTGACTACGAGCAGTACTTC.

In this sample, this clonotype turned up a few times. This chain connects TRBV6-1 to TRBJ2-5; D possibly matches TRBD1 or TRBD2 (5 bases each). CDR3 length equals 13 residues. Germline V CDR1 and CDR2: MNHNS, SASEGT. The germline V and J ends were trimmed by 6 bases and 4 bases, with 12 bases remaining between them. The CDR3 is CASRGVGAETQYF. DNA for the CDR3: TGTGCCAGCAGGGGGGTTGGGGCAGAGACCCAGTACTTC.

V is TRBV20-1 and J is TRBJ2-3, with D possibly being TRBD2 (6 bases). Per the germline V gene, CDR1 is DFQATT and CDR2 is SNEGSKA (reference sequence). This CDR3 has 14 residues. The germline V and J ends were trimmed by 3 bases and 5 bases, with 15 bases remaining between them. Here the CDR3 DNA reads TGCAGTGCTAGTTCGGGTCGGGGGTTAGATACGCAGTATTTT. It is translated as CSASSGRGLDTQYF.